What follows is one T cell receptor beta chain and its context. No antigen is known for it. One base away there is no much larger clone; base qualities are not given. Using the deep immunoSEQ assay, multiplex PCR amplified TCR CDR3 regions from genomic DNA. Genomic DNA extracted from each cell subset was distributed evenly over all wells of several immunoSEQ 96-well plates, and each plate served as one replicate. Each replicate PCR for sorted subsets received around 200 ng genomic DNA, equal to roughly 33,000 T cell genomes. The purified libraries were quantified using a Qubit 3.0 fluorometer, sized with a Bioanalyzer 2100, and then quantified again using the KAPA Library Quantification kit. A separate single-read 150-cycle Illumina NextSeq 550 flow cell was used to sequence each immunoSEQ 96-well plate. For the original study's pipeline: Because only junctional sequences without quality scores were contained in the immunoSEQ output, filtering matching that applied to full-length reads could not be performed. To assign V/J genes and CDR3, sequences were annotated using PyIR, a Python wrapper for IgBLAST v1.9, with IMGT germline references. Reads were removed for weak V/J assignments (E-value above 1e-6), missing CDR3, stop codons, out-of-frame junctions, or ambiguous translated residues. A V3J clonotype was defined by an identical inferred V gene, J gene, and CDR3 amino acid sequence. Percentage overlap between repertoires was computed as shared unique clonotypes divided by the size of the smaller repertoire. Repertoire richness was assessed with RTK rarefaction, the Chao1 estimator, and Recon v2.1 estimates of unobserved clonotypes. Generation probabilities were computed with OLGA for all TCRbeta clonotypes obtained by the gDNA method from several donors. This is the immuneACCESS table as TCRdb keeps it, with only in-frame sequences that have V and J called. A part of the clones is gone; compared with another copy, unresolved V genes explain less than half, and the rest is unexplained. V and J calls and clone size are given by that table; D and trimming were obtained from the DNA. In all, the sample holds 640,000 or so clones, and 55% to 75% of those were seen once. The ten largest make up approximately 2% of the sample.

V drops 5 bases and J drops 4 bases, leaving 11 bases in between. From the germline V gene (reference sequence), CDR1 is SEHNR and CDR2 is FQNEAQ. Including the terminal cysteine and phenylalanine, the CDR3 comprises 14 residues. Here the CDR3 DNA is all that survives: 42 bases in frame from base 1. This record belongs to a study of shared clonotypes between healthy human individuals (dated by TCRdb to between 2020 and 2021). Regarding the research as a whole: A couple of women and a few men aged 18 to 49 years were included in the cohort. For each donor, CD4 naive and CD4 memory were each given three plates, CD8 naive was given two plates, and CD8 memory was given one plate. The study deeply sequenced blood TCR repertoires of five healthy adults to estimate repertoire size and the extent of clonotype sharing between individuals. Libraries were prepared and TCR repertoires were sequenced by different laboratories using diverse techniques, in order to increase sequencing depth and limit assay-specific biases. Per donor, leukapheresis produced somewhere between about 0.94 and 9 billion PBMCs.

Donors were healthy HIV-negative adults with no recently reported acute infections or vaccinations. All donors were Caucasian adults living in Nashville, Tennessee, USA. CD4+ T cells were enriched by magnetic negative selection, after which naive cells were positively selected on CD45RA and the negative fraction was taken as the memory subset. Blood was collected by leukapheresis, and PBMCs were isolated by Ficoll-Histopaque density gradient centrifugation and then cryopreserved in liquid nitrogen vapor phase. Analytical flow cytometry was used to check the purity and quantity of every magnetically sorted T cell population. Genomic DNA was isolated from each sorted fraction and quantified by UV absorbance on a Nanodrop 2000c. Broader findings and caveats from the paper: Higher generation probabilities were observed for clonotypes shared by all four sorted-subset donors than for non-shared clonotypes. Around 5.4% of naive CD4, approximately 3.7% of naive CD8, approximately 2% of memory CD4, and approximately 0.4% of memory CD8 clonotypes were shared across a few donors. Only blood was sampled, and tissue TCR repertoires likely differ from those in blood. Based on pairwise subsampling, the degree of clonotype sharing among donors was expected to be affected by sequencing depth. Naive subsets generally had larger estimated clonotype richness than memory subsets did. Because the study included a small number of donors, the genetic and exposure-history diversity represented was limited. Even with the large sequencing depth, rarefaction of the sorted-subset datasets indicated that sequencing was incomplete.

The sequence derives from a woman aged 25 to 39 in good health. The sample was memory CD4+ T cells sorted from blood. Read against the paper, the sample's cell subset or site label means: CD45RA-negative fraction. This chain is built from TRBV7-9 and TRBJ1-4, with a tentative D gene TRBD1 over 5 matching bases. The CDR3 here reads CASSPQGRNEKLFF. The sequenced DNA: TGTGCCAGCAGCCCTCAGGGCCGTAATGAAAAACTGTTTTTT.